Listed here are 23 T cell receptor beta chains from one sample, sequenced in a study of control samples from healthy donors and cancer patients. TCRdb's copy holds only in-frame clones and misses some; the assay was immunoSEQ multiplex PCR. This sample carries about 95,000 clones, roughly nine tenths of them seen once, and the ten largest clones take roughly 0.9%. Sequencing input: blood. The receptors were gathered from a woman in her 30s in good health.

This rearrangement joins TRBV3-1 (or the pseudogene TRBV3-2) to TRBJ1-4; D is uncertain. The CDR3 sequence is 12 residues long. V gave up 2 bases and J gave up 8 bases, with 6 bases separating them. Germline V gene data show CDR1 as LGHDT and CDR2 as YNNKEL (reference sequence). CDR3: CASSQLGEKLFF. The CDR3 DNA follows: TGTGCCAGCAGCCAATTAGGAGAAAAACTGTTTTTT.

J is TRBJ1-1 and V is TRBV30, with D uncertain. Between the trimmed V and J ends, which lost 7 bases and 9 bases, there was a span of 27 bases. Germline assignment: CDR1 GTSNPN and CDR2 SVGIG (reference sequence). The CDR3 contains 15 residues. The CDR3 sequence is CAYLYGKLIGEKAFF. The CDR3, as DNA: TGTGCCTATCTATACGGGAAGCTAATAGGTGAAAAAGCTTTCTTT.

The chain uses TRBV2 and TRBJ1-4, with D possibly TRBD1 on 5 matching bases. Germline assignment: CDR1 SNHLY and CDR2 FYNNEI. The CDR3 runs 16 residues. The V end was cut by 3 bases, the J end by 3 bases, with 14 bases between. The CDR3 protein is CASSEPQQVPNEKLFF. DNA of the CDR3: TGTGCCAGCAGTGAGCCCCAACAGGTGCCTAATGAAAAACTGTTTTTT. The variable domain in full, with the rest retrieved from reference TRBV2 and TRBJ1-4, is EPEVTQTPSHQVTQMGQEVILRCVPISNHLYFYWYRQILGQKVEFLVSFYNNEISEKSEIFDDQFSVERPDGSNFTLKIRSTKLEDSAMYFCASSEPQQVPNEKLFFGSGTQLSVL.

The chain combines TRBV7-9 with TRBJ1-1; TRBD1 aligns across 8 bases. Germline loops: CDR1 SEHNR, CDR2 FQNEAQ (reference sequence). With V trimmed by 5 bases and J by 0 bases, 11 bases remained unmatched. This CDR3 is 17 amino acids long. The CDR3 sequence is CASSQTGQGLMNTEAFF. As DNA, the CDR3 is TGTGCCAGCAGCCAAACAGGACAGGGACTAATGAACACTGAAGCTTTCTTT.

Comments on this clone: At one of its ends the junction is not consistent with the germline gene, which may arise from a read error. The V and J genes are TRBV6-5 and TRBJ2-3; D perhaps matches TRBD2 (5 bases). The germline V gene has CDR1 MNHEY and CDR2 SVGAGI. The CDR3 runs to 15 residues. Written as DNA, the CDR3 is TGTGCCGGCAGTTACGGGGAAGGAAGCACAGATACGCAGTATTTT. Protein sequence: CAGSYGEGSTDTQYF.

V gene TRBV6-1 combines with J gene TRBJ1-5; TRBD1 aligns across 8 bases. V dropped 4 bases and J dropped 0; count of bases not matched to a gene: 8. This CDR3 spans 17 amino acids. CDR1 is MNHNS, CDR2 SASEGT, per germline. This chain's CDR3 is CASSVLRTGSSNQPQHF. CDR3 DNA: TGTGCCAGCAGTGTCCTACGGACAGGGTCTAGCAATCAGCCCCAGCATTTT.

The rearrangement links TRBV4-1 to TRBJ1-2; no definite D call. Per germline, CDR1 MGHRA and CDR2 YSYEKL. CDR3 length equals 15 residues. V was trimmed by 5 bases and J by 2 bases, leaving 15 bases between them. The CDR3 here is CASSTPGGRNYGYTF. The CDR3 coding sequence is TGCGCCAGCAGCACCCCTGGCGGACGGAACTATGGCTACACCTTC.

This chain connects TRBV7-8 to TRBJ1-5; 7 bases are shared with TRBD1. Germline CDR1 reads SGHVS; CDR2 reads FQNEAQ. This CDR3 spans 18 amino acids. J lost 2 bases, V lost 3 bases, and 13 bases had no gene match. The CDR3 protein is CASSFFIQGDFRNQPQHF. As DNA, the CDR3 is TGTGCCAGCAGCTTCTTTATCCAGGGGGATTTTCGCAATCAGCCCCAGCATTTT.

This chain links TRBV5-1 with TRBJ1-4; tentatively, D is TRBD1 (5 bases). Trimming removed 0 bases from V and 3 bases from J, with 6 bases in between. Germline V gene data show CDR1 as SGHRS and CDR2 as YFSETQ. The CDR3 is 14 amino acids. CDR3 nucleotide sequence: TGCGCCAGCAGCTTGGGACAGCCTAATGAAAAACTGTTTTTT. It codes for CASSLGQPNEKLFF.

A few counts support this clone. This chain links TRBV11-2 with TRBJ2-5, with 7 bases identical to TRBD2. The germline V gene encodes CDR1 SGHAT and CDR2 FQNNGV. V was clipped by 1 base and J by 0 bases; unmatched bases: 11. CDR3 length: 18 residues. The CDR3 protein is CASSLVGASGAYQETQYF. For the CDR3, the DNA is TGTGCCAGCAGCTTAGTTGGGGCTAGCGGAGCGTACCAAGAGACCCAGTACTTC.

The genes are TRBV19 and TRBJ2-7; no definite D call. Trimming pared 3 bases from V and 2 bases from J, leaving 11 bases between. The CDR3 contains 14 residues. CDR1 and CDR2 from the germline V gene are LNHDA and SQIVND (reference sequence). CDR3 nucleotide sequence: TGTGCCAGTAGTATCCAGGCCTTAACCTACGAGCAGTACTTC. Translated: CASSIQALTYEQYF.

The chain carries TRBV18 and TRBJ2-5; the D is unclear. Trimming pared 6 bases from V and 4 bases from J, leaving 9 bases between. Germline CDR1 KGHSH, CDR2 LQKENI. CDR3 length: 12 amino acids. CDR3 sequence reads: CASSTLGETQYF. The DNA for the CDR3 is TGTGCCAGCTCTACCCTCGGAGAGACCCAGTACTTC. Looking up the rest from reference TRBV18 and TRBJ2-5 gives the full variable domain: NAGVMQNPRHLVRRRGQEARLRCSPMKGHSHVYWYRQLPEEGLKFMVYLQKENIIDESGMPKERFSAEFPKEGPSILRIQQVVRGDSAAYFCASSTLGETQYFGPGTRLLVL.

V gene TRBV4-1 combines with J gene TRBJ1-1; possibly TRBD1 for D (5 bases). Per germline, CDR1 MGHRA and CDR2 YSYEKL. The CDR3 length is 15 residues. V lost 1 base to trimming and J lost 7 bases, with 16 bases between them. The DNA of the CDR3 is TGCGCCAGCAGCCAAGCGTTTGGGGGTCCCTATGAAGCTTTCTTT. This gives the protein CASSQAFGGPYEAFF.

The chain has TRBV6-2 or TRBV6-3 and TRBJ1-5; TRBD1 is a possible D gene (6 bases). The germline gives CDR1 MNHEY, CDR2 SVGEGT. This CDR3 is 16 amino acids long. V dropped 5 bases and J dropped 1 base, with 15 bases sitting between them. CDR3 bases: TGTGCCAGCAGTGGGGACACTAAGGTCAGCAATCAGCCCCAGCATTTT. Translation: CASSGDTKVSNQPQHF.

V is TRBV6-1 and J is TRBJ1-2; D is unclear. V lost 0 bases and J 4 bases, leaving 9 bases between the germline ends. The CDR3 is 14 amino acids. Per the germline V gene, CDR1 is MNHNS and CDR2 is SASEGT. CDR3: CASSEAAQIYGYTF. In DNA form, the CDR3 reads TGTGCCAGCAGTGAAGCGGCGCAGATCTATGGCTACACCTTC.

The chain employs TRBV28 and TRBJ2-3, with 9 bases identical to TRBD1. V lost 7 bases to trimming and J lost 0 bases; unmatched junction nucleotides: 5. CDR1 is MDHEN, CDR2 SYDVKM, per germline. The CDR3 covers 15 residues. This chain's CDR3 is CASNKQGASTDTQYF. The DNA of the CDR3 is TGTGCCAGCAATAAACAGGGGGCTAGCACAGATACGCAGTATTTT.

The chain is built from TRBV27 and TRBJ1-2; 9 bases map to TRBD1. The CDR3 runs to 13 residues. Germline V gene data show CDR1 as MNHEY and CDR2 as SMNVEV (reference sequence). The trim removed 0 bases at V and 11 bases at J, leaving 4 bases unmatched. CDR3 sequence reads: CASSLSGDRAYTF. In nucleotides, the CDR3 is TGTGCCAGCAGTTTATCGGGGGACAGGGCTTACACCTTC.

This clone was observed a single time. This chain joins TRBV19 and TRBJ2-3; 8 bases align to TRBD2. CDR3 length: 17 amino acids. The V segment lost 1 base and the J segment 1 base; nucleotides outside the gene matches: 7. Germline V gene lookup returns CDR1 LNHDA and CDR2 SQIVND (reference sequence). CDR3 protein: CASSIGGGGGRTDTQYF. Written as DNA, the CDR3 is TGTGCCAGTAGTATAGGGGGAGGCGGGGGGCGCACAGATACGCAGTATTTT. Drawing the rest from reference TRBV19 and TRBJ2-3, the complete variable domain is DGGITQSPKYLFRKEGQNVTLSCEQNLNHDAMYWYRQDPGQGLRLIYYSQIVNDFQKGDIAEGYSVSREKKESFPLTVTSAQKNPTAFYLCASSIGGGGGRTDTQYFGPGTRLTVL.

This sequence joins TRBV2 and TRBJ1-5; D unresolved. The CDR3 totals 13 residues. Trimming took 4 bases from V and 4 from J, leaving 8 bases between them. Looked up from germline, CDR1 is SNHLY and CDR2 is FYNNEI. The CDR3: CASSVQLNQPQHF. DNA of the CDR3: TGTGCCAGCAGTGTACAGCTGAATCAGCCCCAGCATTTT.

V gene TRBV28 combines with J gene TRBJ1-6; TRBD1 is a possible D gene (5 bases). The CDR3 spans 14 residues. V shed 4 bases and J shed 7 bases, with 11 bases lying between them. CDR1 is MDHEN and CDR2 is SYDVKM in the germline V gene. The CDR3, as DNA: TGTGCCAGCAGTTACCAGGGTAGGAATTCACCCCTCCACTTT. Protein: CASSYQGRNSPLHF.

Turning to this clone: Here the CDR3 omits its conserved ending phenylalanine or tryptophan, so a read error is the likely source. The DNA is omitted, as the CDR3 cannot be located on it reliably, and the CDR3 follows TCRdb's listing. CDR3 in amino acids: CASSSGQGAAL. The chain has TRBV12-3 or TRBV12-4 and TRBJ2-7; the table names TRBD1, a call not compared with the DNA. The CDR3 region is 11 residues in length, termini included.

This clone was observed once. J is TRBJ2-2 and V is TRBV30, with D tentatively TRBD2 (5 bases). The CDR3 runs to 14 residues. V dropped 0 bases and J dropped 9 bases, with 14 bases sitting between them. The germline V gene encodes CDR1 GTSNPN and CDR2 SVGIG (reference sequence). The CDR3 here is CAWSVLSGFRELFF. CDR3 nucleotide sequence: TGTGCCTGGAGTGTACTATCGGGATTCCGGGAGCTGTTTTTT.

This chain uses TRBV6-6 with TRBJ2-5; perhaps TRBD2 as D (7 bases). Per germline, CDR1 MNHNY and CDR2 SVGAGI (reference sequence). V lost 1 base and J lost 5, with 14 bases in between. CDR3 length equals 15 residues. This chain's CDR3 is CASSYFLGGGETQYF. CDR3 DNA sequence: TGTGCCAGCAGTTACTTCCTAGGGGGAGGGGAGACCCAGTACTTC.